The 13 T cell receptor beta chains listed next were all sequenced from one sample in a study of T cell repertoires in aging, cancer and after chemotherapy. The template was genomic DNA from peripheral blood, not RNA. TRB rearrangements spanning V, D and J were amplified using mixed TRB-A/B primers. From the multiplex PCR reads, TCRdb called clonotypes with MiXCR, one entry per CDR3 protein. The repertoire includes about 2,200 distinct CDR3 sequences, under 40% of them detected once, and approximately 25% sits in the top ten. Sequenced input: blood. These receptors were obtained from a human donor with a solid tumor.

This clonotype was seen a handful of times. The chain carries TRBV20-1 and TRBJ2-1; 10 bases fit TRBD2. Losses at the gene ends were 2 bases for V and 0 bases for J; bases not matched to a gene: 13. Germline V gene lookup returns CDR1 DFQATT and CDR2 SNEGSKA (reference sequence). CDR3 length equals 19 residues. The DNA for the CDR3 is TGCAGTGCTAGACCCTACAATGACTCTAGCGGGAGCTCCTACAATGAGCAGTTCTTC. It is translated as CSARPYNDSSGSSYNEQFF.

Details on this clonotype: Relative to the germline gene, one junction end is altered; a read error may explain this. The chain has TRBV15 and TRBJ1-1, with a tentative D call TRBD1 (6 bases). This CDR3 is 14 amino acids long. Germline V gene sequence: CDR1 LNHNV, CDR2 YYDKDF (reference sequence). For the CDR3, the DNA is TGTGCCACCAGCAGGTGGGGGCGGAACACTAAAGCTTTCTTT. As protein: CATSRWGRNTKAFF.

In its sample, this clonotype ranks as large. The chain recombines TRBV12-3 or TRBV12-4 with TRBJ1-6, with D maybe TRBD1 (5 bases). V dropped 3 bases and J dropped 15 bases, with 9 bases sitting between them. CDR3 length: 11 amino acids. The CDR3 DNA sequence: TGTGCCAGCAGTTTCGGGACCGTCCTCCACTTT. Amino acids: CASSFGTVLHF.

In DNA, the CDR3 is TGTGCCAGCAGTTTGGGGCTGGGAGCCGGGGAGACCCAGTACTTC. It is translated as CASSLGLGAGETQYF. This chain joins TRBV27 and TRBJ2-5; tentatively, D is TRBD1 or TRBD2 (5 bases each). This CDR3 contains 15 residues. V lost 3 bases and J 5 bases, leaving 16 bases between the germline ends. CDR1 is MNHEY and CDR2 is SMNVEV in the germline V gene (reference sequence).

This clonotype showed up just a few times. The V call is TRBV30, the J call TRBJ1-5; maybe TRBD1 (6 bases). CDR1 GTSNPN and CDR2 SVGIG come from the germline V gene (reference sequence). The V and J ends lost 2 bases and 7 bases respectively, with 9 bases between them. CDR3 length: 12 amino acids. CDR3 DNA sequence: TGTGCCTGGAGTTTAGGGGGACAGCCCCAGCATTTT. Protein: CAWSLGGQPQHF.

The chain combines TRBV13 with TRBJ2-2; 9 bases are shared with TRBD1. The V and J ends lost 5 bases and 7 bases, in that order; junction bases with no gene match: 8. The CDR3 is 15 residues long. The germline V gene encodes CDR1 PRHDT and CDR2 FYEKMQ (reference sequence). The CDR3 DNA reads as TGTGCCAGCAGCCCATGGGGACAGGGTATCGGGGAGCTGTTTTTT. Amino acid sequence: CASSPWGQGIGELFF.

The chain links TRBV5-6 to TRBJ2-5, with D possibly being TRBD1 or TRBD2 (5 bases each). Germline-derived CDR1 and CDR2 are SGHDT and YYEEEE. The CDR3 sequence is 15 residues long. V was shortened by 4 bases and J by 2 bases, with 15 bases between the two germline ends. The CDR3 region is CASSANRDGQETQYF. For the CDR3, the DNA is TGTGCCAGCAGCGCAAACCGGGACGGACAAGAGACCCAGTACTTC.

The CDR3 nucleotides read TGTGCCAGCAGTCCTAGGGGACAGGGTTTGACCGGGGAGCTGTTTTTT. Translation: CASSPRGQGLTGELFF. The J gene is TRBJ2-2, the V gene TRBV6-5; 9 nucleotides align to TRBD1. J lost 5 bases, V lost 5 bases, and 9 bases had no gene match. CDR1 is MNHEY and CDR2 is SVGAGI in the germline V gene. CDR3 length: 16 residues.

This clonotype was picked up a small number of times. The chain carries TRBV6-5 and TRBJ1-3; D remains ambiguous. Trimming took 0 bases from V and 3 from J, leaving 6 bases between them. Germline-derived CDR1 and CDR2 are MNHEY and SVGAGI. The CDR3 has 14 residues. The CDR3 reads CASSYSRHGNTIYF. DNA of the CDR3: TGTGCCAGCAGTTACTCAAGACATGGAAACACCATATATTTT.

This clonotype is medium-sized (0.01 to 0.1%) by share. This chain joins TRBV6-4 and TRBJ2-2; D is uncertain. Germline V CDR1 and CDR2: MRHNA, SNTAGT. The CDR3 is made up of 13 amino acids. Trimming shortened V by 2 bases and J by 3 bases, and 4 bases separated the two germline ends. CDR3: CASSDRDTGELFF. The CDR3 DNA follows: TGTGCCAGCAGTGACAGGGACACCGGGGAGCTGTTTTTT.

The chain is built from TRBV12-3 or TRBV12-4 and TRBJ1-2, with D uncertain. The CDR3 has 11 amino acids. Trimming stripped 8 bases from V and 3 bases from J, with 7 bases between. CDR3 protein: CASGSYYGYTF. The DNA of the CDR3 is TGTGCCAGCGGGTCCTACTATGGCTACACCTTC.

This clonotype qualifies as large. The rearrangement uses TRBV29-1 and TRBJ2-7, with D hard to call. V was cut by 3 bases and J by 4 bases, with 7 bases left in between. Germline CDR1 is SQVTM and CDR2 is ANQGSEA. The CDR3 runs 11 residues. This CDR3 reads CSVEAGYEQYF. As DNA, the CDR3 is TGCAGCGTTGAGGCCGGATACGAGCAGTACTTC.

By share of the sample, this clonotype is large. The chain combines TRBV6-5 with TRBJ2-7; TRBD2 matches 11 bases. V dropped 5 bases and J dropped 3; count of bases not matched to a gene: 6. CDR1 and CDR2 (germline): MNHEY, SVGAGI. The CDR3 sequence is 15 residues long. CDR3 sequence: CASSRMTSGVYEQYF. The DNA for the CDR3 is TGTGCCAGCAGTAGGATGACTAGCGGGGTCTACGAGCAGTACTTC.